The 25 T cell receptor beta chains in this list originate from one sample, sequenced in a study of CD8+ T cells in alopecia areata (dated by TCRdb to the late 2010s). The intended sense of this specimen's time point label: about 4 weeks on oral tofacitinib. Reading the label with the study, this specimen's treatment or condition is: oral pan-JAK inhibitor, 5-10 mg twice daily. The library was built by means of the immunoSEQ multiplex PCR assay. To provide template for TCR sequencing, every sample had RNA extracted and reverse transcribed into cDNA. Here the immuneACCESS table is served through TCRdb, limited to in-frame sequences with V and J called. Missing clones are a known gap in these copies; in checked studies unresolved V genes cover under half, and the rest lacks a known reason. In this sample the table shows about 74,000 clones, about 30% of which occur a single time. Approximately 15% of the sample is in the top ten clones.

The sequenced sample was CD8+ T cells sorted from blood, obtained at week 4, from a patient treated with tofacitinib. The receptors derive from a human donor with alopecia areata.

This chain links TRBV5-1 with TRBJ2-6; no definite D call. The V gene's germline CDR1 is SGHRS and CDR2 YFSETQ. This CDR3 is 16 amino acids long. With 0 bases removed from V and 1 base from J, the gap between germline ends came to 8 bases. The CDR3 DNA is TGCGCCAGCAGCTTGGGTCGCAGGTCTGGGGCCAACGTCCTGACTTTC. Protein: CASSLGRRSGANVLTF.

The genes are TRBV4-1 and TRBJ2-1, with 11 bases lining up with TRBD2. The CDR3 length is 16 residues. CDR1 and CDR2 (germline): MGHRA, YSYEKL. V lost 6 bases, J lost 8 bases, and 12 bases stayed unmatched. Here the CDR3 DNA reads TGCGCCAGCAGACCCACTAGCGGGAGCCGCATGGATGAGCAGTTCTTC. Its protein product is CASRPTSGSRMDEQFF.

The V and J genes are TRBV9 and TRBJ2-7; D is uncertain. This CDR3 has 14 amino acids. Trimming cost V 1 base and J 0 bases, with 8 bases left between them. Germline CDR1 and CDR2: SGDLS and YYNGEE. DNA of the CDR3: TGTGCCAGCAGCGTAAATCTCGACTCCTACGAGCAGTACTTC. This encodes CASSVNLDSYEQYF. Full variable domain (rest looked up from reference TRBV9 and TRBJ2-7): DSGVTQTPKHLITATGQRVTLRCSPRSGDLSVYWYQQSLDQGLQFLIQYYNGEERAKGNILERFSAQQFPDLHSELNLSSLELGDSALYFCASSVNLDSYEQYFGPGTRLTVT.

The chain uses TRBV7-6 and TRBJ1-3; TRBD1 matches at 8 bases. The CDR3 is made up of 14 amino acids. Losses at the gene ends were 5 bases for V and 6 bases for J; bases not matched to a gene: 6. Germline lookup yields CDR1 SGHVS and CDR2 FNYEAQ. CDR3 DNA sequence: TGTGCCAGCAGCCCAGGACAGGGTACAAACACCATATATTTT. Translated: CASSPGQGTNTIYF.

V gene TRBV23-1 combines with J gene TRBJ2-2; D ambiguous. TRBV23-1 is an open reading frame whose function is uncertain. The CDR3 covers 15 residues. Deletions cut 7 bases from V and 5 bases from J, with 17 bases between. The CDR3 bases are TGCGCCAGCACCCCCAGGCAGCGTTTGACCGGGGAGCTGTTTTTT. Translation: CASTPRQRLTGELFF.

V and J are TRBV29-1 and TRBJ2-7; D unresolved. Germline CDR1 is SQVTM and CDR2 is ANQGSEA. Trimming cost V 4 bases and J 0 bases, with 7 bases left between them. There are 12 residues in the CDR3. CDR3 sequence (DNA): TGCAGCGTTGTATTGAGCTCCTACGAGCAGTACTTC. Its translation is CSVVLSSYEQYF.

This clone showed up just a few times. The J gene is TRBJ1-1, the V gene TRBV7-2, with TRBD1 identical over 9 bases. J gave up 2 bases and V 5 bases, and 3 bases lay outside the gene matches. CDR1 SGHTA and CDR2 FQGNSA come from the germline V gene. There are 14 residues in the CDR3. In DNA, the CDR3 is TGTGCCAGCAGCGACAGGGGGTCCAACACTGAAGCTTTCTTT. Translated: CASSDRGSNTEAFF.

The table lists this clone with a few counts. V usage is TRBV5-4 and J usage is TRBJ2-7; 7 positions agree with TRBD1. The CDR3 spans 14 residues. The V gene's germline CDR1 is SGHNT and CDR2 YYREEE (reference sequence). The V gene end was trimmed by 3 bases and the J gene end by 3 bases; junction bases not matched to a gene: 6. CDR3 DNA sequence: TGTGCCAGCAGCTCGGGACAGTCGGACTACGAGCAGTACTTC. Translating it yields CASSSGQSDYEQYF.

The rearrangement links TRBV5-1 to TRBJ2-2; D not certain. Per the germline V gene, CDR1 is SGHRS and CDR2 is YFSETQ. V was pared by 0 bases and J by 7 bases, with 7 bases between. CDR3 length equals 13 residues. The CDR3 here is CASSLAKGGELFF. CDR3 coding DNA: TGCGCCAGCAGCTTGGCCAAGGGCGGGGAGCTGTTTTTT.

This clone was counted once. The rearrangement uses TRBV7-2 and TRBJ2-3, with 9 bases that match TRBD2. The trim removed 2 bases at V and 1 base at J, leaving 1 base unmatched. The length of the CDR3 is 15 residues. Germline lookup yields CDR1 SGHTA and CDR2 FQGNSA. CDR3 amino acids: CASSLIAGGTDTQYF. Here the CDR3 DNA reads TGTGCCAGCAGCTTAATAGCGGGAGGCACAGATACGCAGTATTTT.

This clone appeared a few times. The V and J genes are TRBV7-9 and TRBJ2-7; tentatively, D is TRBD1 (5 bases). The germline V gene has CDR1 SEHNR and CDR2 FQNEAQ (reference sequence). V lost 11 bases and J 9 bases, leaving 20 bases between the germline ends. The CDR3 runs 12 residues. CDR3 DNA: TGTGCCGCCGAAGGGGTTAAATCGCCGCAGTACTTC. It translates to CAAEGVKSPQYF.

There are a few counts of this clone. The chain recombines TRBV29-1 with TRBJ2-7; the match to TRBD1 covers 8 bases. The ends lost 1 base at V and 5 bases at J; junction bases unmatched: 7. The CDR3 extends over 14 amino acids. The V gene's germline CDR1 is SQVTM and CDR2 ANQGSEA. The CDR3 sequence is CSVEGGTGSNEQYF. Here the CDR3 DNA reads TGCAGCGTTGAAGGGGGGACAGGTTCCAACGAGCAGTACTTC.

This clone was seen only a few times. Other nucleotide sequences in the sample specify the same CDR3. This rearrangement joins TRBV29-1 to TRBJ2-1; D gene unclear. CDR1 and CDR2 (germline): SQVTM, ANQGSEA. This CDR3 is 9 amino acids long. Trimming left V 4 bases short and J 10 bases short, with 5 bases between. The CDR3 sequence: CSVGREQFF. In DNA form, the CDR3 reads TGCAGCGTTGGAAGGGAGCAGTTCTTC.

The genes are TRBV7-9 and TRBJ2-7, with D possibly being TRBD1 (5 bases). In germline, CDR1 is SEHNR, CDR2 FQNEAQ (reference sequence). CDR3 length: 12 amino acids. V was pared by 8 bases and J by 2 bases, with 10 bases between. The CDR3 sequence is CASQGIAYEQYF. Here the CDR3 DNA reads TGTGCCAGCCAGGGTATTGCCTACGAGCAGTACTTC.

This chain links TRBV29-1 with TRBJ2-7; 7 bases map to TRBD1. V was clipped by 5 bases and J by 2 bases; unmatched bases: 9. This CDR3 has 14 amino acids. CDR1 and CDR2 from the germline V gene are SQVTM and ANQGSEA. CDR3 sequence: CSVIRGWPPYEQYF. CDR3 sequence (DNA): TGCAGCGTTATCAGGGGGTGGCCTCCCTACGAGCAGTACTTC.

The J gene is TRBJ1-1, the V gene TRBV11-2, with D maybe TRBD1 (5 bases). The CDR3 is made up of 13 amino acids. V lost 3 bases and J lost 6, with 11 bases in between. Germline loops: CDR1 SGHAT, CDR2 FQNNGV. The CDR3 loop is CASSFREVAEAFF. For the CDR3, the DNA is TGTGCCAGCAGCTTCAGGGAAGTGGCTGAAGCTTTCTTT.

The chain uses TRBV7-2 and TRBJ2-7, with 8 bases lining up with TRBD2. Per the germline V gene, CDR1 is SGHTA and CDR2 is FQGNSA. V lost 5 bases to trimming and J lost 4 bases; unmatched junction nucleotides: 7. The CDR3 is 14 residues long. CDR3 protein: CASSPYGGRYEQYF. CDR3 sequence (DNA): TGTGCCAGCAGCCCTTATGGCGGGAGGTACGAGCAGTACTTC. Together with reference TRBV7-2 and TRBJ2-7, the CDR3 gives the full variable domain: GAGVSQSPSNKVTEKGKDVELRCDPISGHTALYWYRQSLGQGLEFLIYFQGNSAPDKSGLPSDRFSAERTGGSVSTLTIQRTQQEDSAVYLCASSPYGGRYEQYFGPGTRLTVT.

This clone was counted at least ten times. CDR3 nucleotides: TGTGCCAGCAGTTCCACCTACACAGGGAGGACTGAAGCTTTCTTT. This encodes CASSSTYTGRTEAFF. V usage is TRBV28 and J usage is TRBJ1-1, with D possibly being TRBD1 (6 bases). The CDR3 runs 15 residues. Deletions cut 4 bases from V and 5 bases from J, with 17 bases between. Germline V gives CDR1 MDHEN, CDR2 SYDVKM. The variable domain in full, with the rest retrieved from reference TRBV28 and TRBJ1-1, is DVKVTQSSRYLVKRTGEKVFLECVQDMDHENMFWYRQDPGLGLRLIYFSYDVKMKEKGDIPEGYSVSREKKERFSLILESASTNQTSMYLCASSSTYTGRTEAFFGQGTRLTVV.

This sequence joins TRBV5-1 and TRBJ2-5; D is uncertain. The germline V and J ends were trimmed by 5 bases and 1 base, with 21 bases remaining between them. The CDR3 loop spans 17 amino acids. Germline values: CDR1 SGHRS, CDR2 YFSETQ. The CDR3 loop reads CASRPPADGPGQETQYF. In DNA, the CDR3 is TGCGCCAGCAGACCCCCCGCTGATGGCCCCGGCCAAGAGACCCAGTACTTC.

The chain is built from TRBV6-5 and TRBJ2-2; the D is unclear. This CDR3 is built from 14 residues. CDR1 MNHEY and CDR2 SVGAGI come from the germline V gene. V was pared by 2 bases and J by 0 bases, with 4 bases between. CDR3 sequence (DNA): TGTGCCAGCAGTTACGCAGCGAACACCGGGGAGCTGTTTTTT. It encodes CASSYAANTGELFF.

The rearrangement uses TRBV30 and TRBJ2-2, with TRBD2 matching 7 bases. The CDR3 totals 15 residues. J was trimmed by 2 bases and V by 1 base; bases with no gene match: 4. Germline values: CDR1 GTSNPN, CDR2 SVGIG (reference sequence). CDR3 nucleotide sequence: TGTGCCTGGAGTGGCCCTAGCGGAAACACCGGGGAGCTGTTTTTT. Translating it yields CAWSGPSGNTGELFF.

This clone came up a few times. DNA for the CDR3: TGTGCCAGCACCGACAGCCTTAAAGGGGCCCAGTACTTC. This codes for CASTDSLKGAQYF. V usage is TRBV27 and J usage is TRBJ2-5; TRBD1 is a possible D gene (5 bases). In germline, CDR1 is MNHEY, CDR2 SMNVEV (reference sequence). This CDR3 comprises 13 residues. V lost 7 bases to trimming and J lost 9 bases, with 18 bases between them.

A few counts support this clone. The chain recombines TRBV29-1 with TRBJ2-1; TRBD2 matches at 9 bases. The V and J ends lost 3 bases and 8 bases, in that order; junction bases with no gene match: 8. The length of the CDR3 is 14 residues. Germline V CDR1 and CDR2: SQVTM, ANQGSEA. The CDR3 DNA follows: TGCAGCGTTGAGGCGGGAGGGCCTTTGGATGAGCAGTTCTTC. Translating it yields CSVEAGGPLDEQFF.

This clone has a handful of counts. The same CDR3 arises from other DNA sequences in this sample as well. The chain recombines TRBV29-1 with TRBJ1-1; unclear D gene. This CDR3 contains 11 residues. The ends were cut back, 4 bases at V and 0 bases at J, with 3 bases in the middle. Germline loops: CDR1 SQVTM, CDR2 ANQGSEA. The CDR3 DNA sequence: TGCAGCGTTGGACTGAACACTGAAGCTTTCTTT. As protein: CSVGLNTEAFF. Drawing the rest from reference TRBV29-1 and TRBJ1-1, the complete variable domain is SAVISQKPSRDICQRGTSLTIQCQVDSQVTMMFWYRQQPGQSLTLIATANQGSEATYESGFVIDKFPISRPNLTFSTLTVSNMSPEDSSIYLCSVGLNTEAFFGQGTRLTVV.

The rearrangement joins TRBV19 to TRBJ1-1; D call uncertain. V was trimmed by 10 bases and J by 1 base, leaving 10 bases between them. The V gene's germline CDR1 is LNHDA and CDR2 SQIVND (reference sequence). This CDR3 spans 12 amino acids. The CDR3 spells CATSWRNTEAFF. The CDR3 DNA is TGTGCCACCTCCTGGAGGAACACTGAAGCTTTCTTT.